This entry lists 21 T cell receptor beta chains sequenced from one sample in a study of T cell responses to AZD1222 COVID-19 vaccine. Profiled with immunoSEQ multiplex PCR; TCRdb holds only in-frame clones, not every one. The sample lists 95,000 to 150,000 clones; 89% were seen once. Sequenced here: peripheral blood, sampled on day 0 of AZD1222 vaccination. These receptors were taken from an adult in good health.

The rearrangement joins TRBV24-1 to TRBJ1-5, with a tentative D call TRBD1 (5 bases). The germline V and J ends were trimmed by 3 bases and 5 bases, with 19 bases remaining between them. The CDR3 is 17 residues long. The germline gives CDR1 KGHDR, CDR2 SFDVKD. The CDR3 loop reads CATSDSTGTGAYQPQHF. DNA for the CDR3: TGTGCCACCAGTGATAGCACCGGGACGGGAGCGTATCAGCCCCAGCATTTT.

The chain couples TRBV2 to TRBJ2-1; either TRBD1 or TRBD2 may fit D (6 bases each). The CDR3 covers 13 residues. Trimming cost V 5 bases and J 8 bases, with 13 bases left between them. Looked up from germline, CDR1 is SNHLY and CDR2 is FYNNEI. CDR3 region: CASSKTGGDEQFF. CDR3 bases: TGTGCCAGCAGTAAGACAGGAGGGGATGAGCAGTTCTTC.

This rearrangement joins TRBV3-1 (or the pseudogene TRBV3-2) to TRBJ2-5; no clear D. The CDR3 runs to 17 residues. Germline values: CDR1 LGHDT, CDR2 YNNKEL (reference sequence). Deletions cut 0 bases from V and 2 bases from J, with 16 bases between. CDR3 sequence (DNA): TGTGCCAGCAGCCAAGAGGGTAGTGCGCCAAGACAAGAGACCCAGTACTTC. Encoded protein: CASSQEGSAPRQETQYF.

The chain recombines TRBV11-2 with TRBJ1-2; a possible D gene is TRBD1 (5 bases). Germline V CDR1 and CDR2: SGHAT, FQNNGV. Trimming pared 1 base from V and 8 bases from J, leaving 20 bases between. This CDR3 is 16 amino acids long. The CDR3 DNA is TGTGCCAGCAGCTTAGTAGCAGGGTCTCTTCGGGAGGGCTACACCTTC. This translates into CASSLVAGSLREGYTF.

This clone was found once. CDR3 sequence (DNA): TGTGCCAGCAGTTACGGGCAGGTTGGCCCGAATGAGCAGTTCTTC. This sequence encodes CASSYGQVGPNEQFF. This chain links TRBV6-5 with TRBJ2-1; D gene unclear. This CDR3 has 15 amino acids. From germline, CDR1 is MNHEY and CDR2 SVGAGI. V dropped 2 bases and J dropped 7 bases, with 15 bases sitting between them.

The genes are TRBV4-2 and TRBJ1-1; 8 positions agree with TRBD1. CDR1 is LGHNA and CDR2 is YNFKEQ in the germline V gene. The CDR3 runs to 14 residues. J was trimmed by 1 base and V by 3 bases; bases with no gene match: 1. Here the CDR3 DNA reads TGTGCCAGCAGCCAGGGACAGGAGAACACTGAAGCTTTCTTT. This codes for CASSQGQENTEAFF.

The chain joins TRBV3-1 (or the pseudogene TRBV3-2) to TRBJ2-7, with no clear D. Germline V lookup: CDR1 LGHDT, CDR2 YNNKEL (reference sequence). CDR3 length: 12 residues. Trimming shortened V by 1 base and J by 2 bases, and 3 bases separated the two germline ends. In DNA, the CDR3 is TGTGCCAGCAGCCAAGGACCCTACGAGCAGTACTTC. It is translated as CASSQGPYEQYF.

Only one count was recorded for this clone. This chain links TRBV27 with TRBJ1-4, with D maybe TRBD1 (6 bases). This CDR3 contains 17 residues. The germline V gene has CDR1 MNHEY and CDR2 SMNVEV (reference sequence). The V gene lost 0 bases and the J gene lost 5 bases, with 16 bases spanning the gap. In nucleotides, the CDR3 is TGTGCCAGCAGTTTATCCCTAGAGGGACACGCGAATGAAAAACTGTTTTTT. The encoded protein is CASSLSLEGHANEKLFF. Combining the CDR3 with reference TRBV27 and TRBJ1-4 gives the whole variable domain EAQVTQNPRYLITVTGKKLTVTCSQNMNHEYMSWYRQDPGLGLRQIYYSMNVEVTDKGDVPEGYKVSRKEKRNFPLILESPSPNQTSLYFCASSLSLEGHANEKLFFGSGTQLSVL.

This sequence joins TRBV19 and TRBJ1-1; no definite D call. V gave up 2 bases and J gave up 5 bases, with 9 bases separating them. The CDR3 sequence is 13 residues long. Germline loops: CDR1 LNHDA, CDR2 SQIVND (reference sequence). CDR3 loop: CASSITGWTEAFF. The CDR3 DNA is TGTGCCAGTAGTATAACGGGTTGGACTGAAGCTTTCTTT.

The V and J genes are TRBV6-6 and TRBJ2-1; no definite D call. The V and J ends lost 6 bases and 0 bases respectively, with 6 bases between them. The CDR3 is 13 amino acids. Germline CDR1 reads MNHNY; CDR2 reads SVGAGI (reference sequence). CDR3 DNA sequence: TGTGCCAGCAGGGCTCCCTCCTACAATGAGCAGTTCTTC. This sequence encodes CASRAPSYNEQFF.

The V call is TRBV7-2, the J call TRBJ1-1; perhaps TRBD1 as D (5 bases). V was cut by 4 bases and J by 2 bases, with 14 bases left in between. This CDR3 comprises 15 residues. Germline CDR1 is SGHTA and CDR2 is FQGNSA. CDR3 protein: CASSSQPTVNTEAFF. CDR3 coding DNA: TGTGCCAGCAGCTCCCAACCGACAGTAAACACTGAAGCTTTCTTT. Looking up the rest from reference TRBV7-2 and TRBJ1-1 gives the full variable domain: GAGVSQSPSNKVTEKGKDVELRCDPISGHTALYWYRQSLGQGLEFLIYFQGNSAPDKSGLPSDRFSAERTGGSVSTLTIQRTQQEDSAVYLCASSSQPTVNTEAFFGQGTRLTVV.

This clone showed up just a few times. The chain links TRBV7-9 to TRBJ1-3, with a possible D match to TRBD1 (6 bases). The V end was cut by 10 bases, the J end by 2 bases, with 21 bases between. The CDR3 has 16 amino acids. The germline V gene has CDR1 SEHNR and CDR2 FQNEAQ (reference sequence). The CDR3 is CATDWTDGVPGNTIYF. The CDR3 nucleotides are TGTGCCACCGATTGGACAGACGGGGTTCCTGGAAACACCATATATTTT.

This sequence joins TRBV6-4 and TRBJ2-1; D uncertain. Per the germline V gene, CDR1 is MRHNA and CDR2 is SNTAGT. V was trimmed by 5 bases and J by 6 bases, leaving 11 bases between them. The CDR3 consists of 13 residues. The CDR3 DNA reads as TGTGCCAGCAGTCAGCAGAATTCCAATGAGCAGTTCTTC. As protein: CASSQQNSNEQFF.

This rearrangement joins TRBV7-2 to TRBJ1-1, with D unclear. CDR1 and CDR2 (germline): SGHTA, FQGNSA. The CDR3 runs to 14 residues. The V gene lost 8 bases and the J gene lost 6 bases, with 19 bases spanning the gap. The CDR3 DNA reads TGTGCCAGCGGCGGGTCTCCCCTTGGGGCTGAAGCTTTCTTT. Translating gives CASGGSPLGAEAFF.

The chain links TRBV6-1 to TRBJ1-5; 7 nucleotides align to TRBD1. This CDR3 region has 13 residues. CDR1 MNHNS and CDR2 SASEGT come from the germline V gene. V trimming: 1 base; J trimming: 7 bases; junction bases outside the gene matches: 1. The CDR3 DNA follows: TGTGCCAGCAGTGAAGTGACAGGGCAGCCCCAGCATTTT. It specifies CASSEVTGQPQHF.

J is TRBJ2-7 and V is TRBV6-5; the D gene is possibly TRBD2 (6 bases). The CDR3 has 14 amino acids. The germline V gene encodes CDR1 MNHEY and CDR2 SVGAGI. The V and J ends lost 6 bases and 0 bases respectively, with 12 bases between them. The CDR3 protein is CASRTGRGSYEQYF. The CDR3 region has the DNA TGTGCCAGCAGAACCGGGCGGGGCTCCTACGAGCAGTACTTC.

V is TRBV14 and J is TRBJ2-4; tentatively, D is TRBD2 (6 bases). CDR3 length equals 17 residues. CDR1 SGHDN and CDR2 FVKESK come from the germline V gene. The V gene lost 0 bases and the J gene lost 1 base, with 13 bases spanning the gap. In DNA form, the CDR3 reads TGTGCCAGCAGCCAAGATCTCAGCGGGCCTGCCAAAAACATTCAGTACTTC. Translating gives CASSQDLSGPAKNIQYF.

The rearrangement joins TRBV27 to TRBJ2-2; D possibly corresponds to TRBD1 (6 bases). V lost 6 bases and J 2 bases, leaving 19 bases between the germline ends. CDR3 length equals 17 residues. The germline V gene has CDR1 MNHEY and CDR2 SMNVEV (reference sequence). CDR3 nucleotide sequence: TGTGCCAGCAGCCCTACTACTTGGACAGCTAACACCGGGGAGCTGTTTTTT. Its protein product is CASSPTTWTANTGELFF.

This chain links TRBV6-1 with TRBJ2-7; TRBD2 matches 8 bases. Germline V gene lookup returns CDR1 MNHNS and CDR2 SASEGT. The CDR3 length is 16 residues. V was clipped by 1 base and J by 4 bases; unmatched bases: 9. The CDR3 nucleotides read TGTGCCAGCAGTGAAGGCGCGGGAGCGGGAGCTTACGAGCAGTACTTC. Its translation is CASSEGAGAGAYEQYF.

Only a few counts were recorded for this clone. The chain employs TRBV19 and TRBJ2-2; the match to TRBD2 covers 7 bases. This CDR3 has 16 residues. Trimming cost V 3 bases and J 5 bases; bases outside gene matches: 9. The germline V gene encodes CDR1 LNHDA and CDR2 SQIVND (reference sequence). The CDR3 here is CASSMIRGRGTGELFF. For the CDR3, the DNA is TGTGCCAGTAGTATGATCCGCGGGAGAGGTACCGGGGAGCTGTTTTTT.

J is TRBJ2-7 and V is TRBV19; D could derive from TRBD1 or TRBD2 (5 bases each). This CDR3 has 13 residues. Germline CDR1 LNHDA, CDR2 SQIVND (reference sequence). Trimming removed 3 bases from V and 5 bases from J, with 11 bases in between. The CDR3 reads CASSIIQGHEQYF. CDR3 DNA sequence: TGTGCCAGTAGTATCATCCAGGGACACGAGCAGTACTTC. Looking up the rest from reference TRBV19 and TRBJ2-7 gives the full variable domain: DGGITQSPKYLFRKEGQNVTLSCEQNLNHDAMYWYRQDPGQGLRLIYYSQIVNDFQKGDIAEGYSVSREKKESFPLTVTSAQKNPTAFYLCASSIIQGHEQYFGPGTRLTVT.